This TCR beta chain was profiled in a study of molecular identifiers for immune sequencing clone quantification. Investigators produced naive CD8 libraries from approximately 20,000 to 1,000,000 sorted cells, drawing on 10%, 30% or 50% RNA. Using its own MiXCR run on the PCR reads, TCRdb lists one record per CDR3 protein. The data hold 65,000 to 70,000 distinct CDR3 sequences, with 18% observed a single time. V shed 1 base and J shed 7 bases, with 19 bases lying between them. The CDR3 is made up of 17 amino acids. Germline values: CDR1 MGHDK, CDR2 SYGVNS. The specimen was naive CD8+ T cells from blood, with Jurkat cell RNA spiked in. Subset described: FACS-sorted CD8+CD4-CCR7+CD45RA+ naive T cells. The sequence was obtained from a human donor in good health. Some libraries in this study had Jurkat cell RNA spiked in. The gene calls are TRBV25-1 and TRBJ1-4; weak D call: TRBD1 (5 bases). CDR3 sequence reads: CASSEWGRDPYGEKLFF. The CDR3 DNA follows: TGTGCCAGCAGTGAATGGGGACGGGATCCGTATGGTGAAAAACTGTTTTTT.